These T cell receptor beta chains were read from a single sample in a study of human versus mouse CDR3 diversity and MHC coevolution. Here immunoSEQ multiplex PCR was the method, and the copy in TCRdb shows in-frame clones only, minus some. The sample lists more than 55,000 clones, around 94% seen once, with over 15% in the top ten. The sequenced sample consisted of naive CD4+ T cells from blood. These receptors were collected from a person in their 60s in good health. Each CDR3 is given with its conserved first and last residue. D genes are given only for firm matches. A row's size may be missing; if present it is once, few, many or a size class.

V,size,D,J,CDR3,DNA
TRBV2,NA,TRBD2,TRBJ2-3,CASSGGRAADTQYF,TGTGCCAGCAGTGGCGGGAGGGCCGCAGATACGCAGTATTTT
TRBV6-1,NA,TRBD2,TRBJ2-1,CASSDSREGRNEQFF,TGTGCCAGCAGTGATTCGCGGGAGGGGCGAAATGAGCAGTTCTTC
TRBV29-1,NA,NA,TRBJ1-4,CSVRRGGATNEKLFF,TGCAGCGTTCGACGAGGAGGGGCAACTAATGAAAAACTGTTTTTT
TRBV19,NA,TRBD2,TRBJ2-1,CASSPRASGRGNEQFF,TGTGCCAGTAGCCCTAGGGCTAGCGGGAGAGGTAATGAGCAGTTCTTC
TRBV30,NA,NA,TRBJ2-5,CAWRVEETQYF,TGTGCCTGGAGGGTAGAAGAGACCCAGTACTTC
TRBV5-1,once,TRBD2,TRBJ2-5,CASSRTMGTNLDQETQYF,TGCGCCAGCAGCAGAACAATGGGGACTAACTTAGATCAAGAGACCCAGTACTTC
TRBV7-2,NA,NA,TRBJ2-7,CASSLAGMGEQYF,TGTGCCAGCAGCTTAGCCGGGATGGGTGAGCAGTACTTC
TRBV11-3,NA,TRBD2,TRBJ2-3,CASSLGGAAGVVDTQYF,TGTGCCAGCAGCTTAGGGGGGGCAGCGGGAGTGGTAGATACGCAGTATTTT
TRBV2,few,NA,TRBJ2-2,CASSSNTGELFF,TGTGCCAGCAGCTCTAACACCGGGGAGCTGTTTTTT
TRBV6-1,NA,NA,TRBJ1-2,CASSEDRVSGYTF,TGTGCCAGCAGTGAAGACAGGGTATCCGGCTACACCTTC
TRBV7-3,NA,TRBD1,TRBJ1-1,CASSADRGLEAFF,TGTGCCAGCAGCGCGGACAGGGGACTCGAAGCTTTCTTT
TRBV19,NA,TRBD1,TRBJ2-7,CASSISAQGVFEQYF,TGTGCCAGTAGTATTTCCGCGCAGGGGGTTTTTGAGCAGTACTTC
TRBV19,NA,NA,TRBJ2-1,CASSMFGVVSWSSYNEQFF,TGTGCCAGTAGTATGTTCGGGGTCGTTAGCTGGAGCTCCTACAATGAGCAGTTCTTC
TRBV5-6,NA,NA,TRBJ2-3,CASSLVWRSNTDTQYF,TGTGCCAGCAGCTTGGTGTGGCGGTCTAACACAGATACGCAGTATTTT
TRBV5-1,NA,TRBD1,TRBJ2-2,CASSEGTGPPGELFF,TGCGCCAGCAGCGAGGGGACAGGGCCCCCCGGGGAGCTGTTTTTT
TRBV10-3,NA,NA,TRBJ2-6,CATGDSGANVLTF,TGTGCCACAGGGGACTCTGGGGCCAACGTCCTGACTTTC
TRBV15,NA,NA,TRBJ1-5,CATSRDSGSNQPQHF,TGTGCCACCAGCAGAGATTCAGGGAGCAATCAGCCCCAGCATTTT
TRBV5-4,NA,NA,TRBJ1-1,CASSLVGRVMNTEAFF,TGTGCCAGCAGCTTGGTTGGCAGGGTGATGAACACTGAAGCTTTCTTT
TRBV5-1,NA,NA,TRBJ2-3,CASSLGAGTSTDTQYF,TGCGCCAGCAGCTTGGGTGCGGGGACTAGCACAGATACGCAGTATTTT
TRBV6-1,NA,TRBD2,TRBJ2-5,CASSELAGGRGQYF,TGTGCCAGCAGTGAGCTAGCGGGAGGGCGGGGGCAGTACTTC
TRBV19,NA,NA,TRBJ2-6,CASSQQGPGANVLTF,TGTGCCAGTAGCCAACAGGGTCCCGGGGCCAACGTCCTGACTTTC
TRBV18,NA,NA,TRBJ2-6,CASSPGLSGANVLTF,TGTGCCAGCTCTCCAGGGCTCTCTGGGGCCAACGTCCTGACTTTC
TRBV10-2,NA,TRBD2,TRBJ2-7,CASSDRAGVSYEQYF,TGCGCCAGCAGTGATCGAGCGGGAGTTTCCTACGAGCAGTACTTC
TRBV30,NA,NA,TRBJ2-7,CAWSLDSPTYEQYF,TGTGCCTGGAGTCTCGACAGTCCAACCTACGAGCAGTACTTC
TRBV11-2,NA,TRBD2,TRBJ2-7,CASSLRAGVSYEQYF,TGTGCCAGCAGCTTACGGGCGGGAGTCAGCTACGAGCAGTACTTC
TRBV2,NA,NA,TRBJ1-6,CASRVEGSGSPLHF,TGTGCCAGCAGGGTTGAGGGATCTGGTTCACCCCTCCACTTT
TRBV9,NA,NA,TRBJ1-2,CASSVGGGDYGYTF,TGTGCCAGCAGCGTAGGCGGGGGCGACTATGGCTACACCTTC
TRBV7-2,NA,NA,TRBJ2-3,CASSSPSTDTQYF,TGTGCCAGCAGCTCCCCAAGCACAGATACGCAGTATTTT